The following is a TCR beta chain sequence with its context. What this receptor recognizes is not known. The sample holds no much larger clone one base away, and base qualities are not on file. TCRbeta CDR3 regions were amplified from genomic DNA by means of the immunoSEQ Assay, a bias-controlled multiplex PCR. The authors processed their data as follows. The number of nucleated cells in each sample was estimated by amplification of reference gene primers within the assay. To quantify the absolute abundance of each unique TCRbeta CDR3 rearrangement, sequence reads were collapsed and filtered. For each sample, productive Simpson clonality was calculated by taking the square root of Simpson's diversity index across productive rearrangements. TCRdb's version of the immuneACCESS table is confined to in-frame rearrangements and falls short of the full clone set. An unresolved V gene accounts for under half of the shortfall where checked; the remainder is of unknown origin. V and J calls and clone size are given by that table; D and trimming were obtained from the DNA. The sample table lists about 140,000 clones, about 74% of them with a count of one. The ten largest make up about 15% of the sample.

This record comes from a study of blood T cell repertoires in COVID-19 (TCRdb year 2020). About the study as a whole: Samples covering the acute and convalescent phases of COVID-19 were provided by collaborators in the United States, Italy and Spain. The material from the prospective study consisted of cDNA or gDNA derived from T cells, B-cell-depleted T cells, or PBMCs. Subjects who had been exposed to COVID-19, were actively infected with it, or had recovered from it provided the deeply sampled blood TCRbeta repertoires that made up the dataset. The repertoires were released in a freely available public database intended as a resource for research on the immune response to SARS-CoV-2. Samples came from the ongoing ImmuneRACE study (first 160 participants) plus 1,254 subjects from 6 global collaborators. A de-identified subject ID, COVID-19 status, age in years and sex were almost always included in the sample metadata. Where available, HLA class I and class II types were taken from metadata supplied by the sample provider and were not determined by assay-based typing. Overall results and qualifications from the work: Clinical and demographic metadata were provided uncurated, with the amount varying by source and participant.

Whole blood was collected in K2EDTA tubes by collaborating institutions according to the institutions' own protocols. For TCRbeta analysis, collaborators shipped samples in one of three forms: frozen whole blood, isolated PBMCs, or DNA extracted from either of those sample types. There are 15 amino acids in the CDR3, from cysteine to valine inclusive. Only the CDR3 DNA stays, 45 bases, in frame from base 1. CDR1 SGHRS and CDR2 YFSETQ were looked up in the germline V gene. V trim: 3 bases; J trim: 4 bases; unmatched bases: 8. Sequencing used peripheral blood. The receptor comes from a man in his forties or fifties with acute or convalescent COVID-19. The chain uses TRBV5-1 and TRBJ2-7; TRBD1 fits 9 bases in the junction. The DNA sequence is given as TGCGCCAGCAGCTCTTTACCGGGACAGGGTTACGAGCAGTACGTC. It translates as CASSSLPGQGYEQYV.